These T cell receptor beta chains were read from a single sample in a study of technical replicates of blood from a handful of donors. Method: immunoSEQ multiplex PCR; TCRdb's copy keeps in-frame clones and lacks some. Among 70,000 to 85,000 clones listed, about 92% were seen once. The sequenced sample consisted of T cells isolated from PBMCs. Receptor source: a human donor in good health. Each CDR3 is given with its conserved first and last residue. Fields, in order: D gene, V gene, J gene, clone size, CDR3 protein, CDR3 DNA. The D gene is left open where the match is weak. Expanded clones are given a class, and other clones once, few, many or no size at all.

>TRBD1|TRBV5-4|TRBJ1-2|.
CASSLIPDRGISYTF
TGTGCCAGCAGCTTGATCCCGGACAGGGGGATCAGCTACACCTTC
>TRBD2|TRBV6-1|TRBJ2-1|.
CASSRGTSGREQFF
TGTGCCAGCAGTAGGGGGACTAGTGGACGTGAGCAGTTCTTC
>.|TRBV4-2|TRBJ2-2|.
CASSQDAPAGTTGELFF
TGTGCCAGCAGCCAAGATGCCCCTGCGGGAACTACCGGGGAGCTGTTTTTT
>TRBD1|TRBV11-3|TRBJ2-2|.
CASSRRDRVTGELFF
TGTGCCAGCAGCCGCCGGGACAGGGTGACCGGGGAGCTGTTTTTT
>TRBD1|TRBV19|TRBJ1-2|.
CASRDRGSYGYTF
TGTGCCAGTAGGGACAGGGGATCATATGGCTACACCTTC
>.|TRBV28|TRBJ2-1|.
CATFNDEQFF
TGTGCCACCTTTAATGATGAGCAGTTCTTC
>.|TRBV7-9|TRBJ2-7|.
CASSLNVRGGYEQYF
TGTGCCAGCAGCTTAAACGTCAGGGGCGGCTACGAGCAGTACTTC
>TRBD1|TRBV5-6|TRBJ1-6|.
CASRARTGTSPLHF
TGTGCCAGCAGAGCAAGGACAGGGACTTCACCCCTCCACTTT
>TRBD2|TRBV18|TRBJ2-3|.
CASSPIAGGEGDTQYF
TGTGCCAGCTCACCTATCGCAGGCGGGGAGGGAGATACGCAGTATTTT
>TRBD2|TRBV5-4|TRBJ2-4|.
CASSLTSGTPKNIQYF
TGTGCCAGCAGCCTGACTAGCGGGACCCCCAAAAACATTCAGTACTTC
>.|TRBV5-1|TRBJ2-3|.
CASGLRAGDTQYF
TGCGCCAGCGGACTAAGAGCGGGAGATACGCAGTATTTT
>.|TRBV7-9|TRBJ2-7|.
CASSSGDPGGYEQYF
TGTGCCAGCAGCTCGGGGGATCCAGGGGGCTACGAGCAGTACTTC
>.|TRBV6-5|TRBJ1-3|few
CASRSPGSGNTIYF
TGTGCCAGCAGATCACCAGGCTCTGGAAACACCATATATTTT
>TRBD2|TRBV11-3|TRBJ2-2|.
CASSLAGGGNTGELFF
TGTGCCAGCAGCTTGGCTGGCGGGGGGAACACCGGGGAGCTGTTTTTT
>.|TRBV5-1|TRBJ2-3|.
CASSLGNGGTDTQYF
TGCGCCAGCAGCTTGGGGAACGGAGGCACAGATACGCAGTATTTT
>TRBD1|TRBV2|TRBJ1-2|.
CASSGTGVHGYTF
TGTGCCAGCAGTGGCACAGGGGTACATGGCTACACCTTC